The 11 T cell receptor beta chains listed next were all sequenced from one sample in a study of blood T cell repertoires in COVID-19. The assay was immunoSEQ multiplex PCR, and TCRdb's table has in-frame clones only and misses some. The sample contains about 170,000 clones, almost 85% of which appear only once. The sequenced sample was peripheral blood. These receptors all stem from an elderly woman with COVID-19, enrolled during active disease.

CDR3 sequence (DNA): TGTGCCTTGGGAGCCTTAGATCCCCTCCACTTT. Translating it yields CALGALDPLHF. The V and J genes are TRBV30 and TRBJ1-6, with D hard to call. CDR1 and CDR2 (germline): GTSNPN, SVGIG (reference sequence). The CDR3 is made up of 11 amino acids. The V end lost 7 bases, the J end lost 13 bases, and 14 bases lay between the germline ends.

The chain combines TRBV18 with TRBJ1-4, with 10 bases matching TRBD1. The CDR3 is made up of 14 amino acids. J gave up 6 bases and V 3 bases, and 1 base lay outside the gene matches. Germline V lookup: CDR1 KGHSH, CDR2 LQKENI. Here the CDR3 DNA reads TGTGCCAGCTCACCCGGGACAGGGGATGAAAAACTGTTTTTT. Its translation is CASSPGTGDEKLFF.

The chain uses TRBV12-3 or TRBV12-4 and TRBJ1-2; 7 bases map to TRBD1. This CDR3 contains 13 residues. With V trimmed by 7 bases and J by 2 bases, 4 bases remained unmatched. The CDR3 protein is CASTKQGNYGYTF. CDR3 DNA sequence: TGTGCCAGCACCAAACAGGGGAACTATGGCTACACCTTC.

The chain links TRBV7-2 to TRBJ1-5; tentative D call: TRBD1 (5 bases). The V end was cut by 2 bases, the J end by 6 bases, with 14 bases between. This CDR3 has 15 residues. Per the germline V gene, CDR1 is SGHTA and CDR2 is FQGNSA. The CDR3 DNA reads as TGTGCCAGCAGCTTATCGGGGGTGGTGGGTCAGCCCCAGCATTTT. It codes for CASSLSGVVGQPQHF.

The rearrangement joins TRBV12-5 to TRBJ1-6; D is undetermined. The germline gives CDR1 LGHNT, CDR2 FRNRAP. Trimming took off 4 bases at V and 3 bases at J, with 4 bases between the two ends. This CDR3 is 13 amino acids long. CDR3 nucleotide sequence: TGTGCTAGTGGTTCAGACTATAATTCACCCCTCCACTTT. This encodes CASGSDYNSPLHF.

In its sample, this clone was seen once. V gene TRBV15 combines with J gene TRBJ2-1, with D unresolved. CDR1 is LNHNV and CDR2 is YYDKDF in the germline V gene (reference sequence). Deletions cut 3 bases from V and 7 bases from J, with 4 bases between. The CDR3 runs 11 residues. CDR3 nucleotide sequence: TGTGCCACCAGCAGTTTAAATGAGCAGTTCTTC. Its protein product is CATSSLNEQFF.

This chain uses TRBV5-1 with TRBJ2-7; maybe TRBD2 (6 bases). Between the trimmed V and J ends, which lost 0 bases and 8 bases, there was a span of 15 bases. Germline CDR1 reads SGHRS; CDR2 reads YFSETQ. CDR3 length equals 14 residues. Here the CDR3 DNA reads TGCGCCAGCAGCTTGGATGCGGGGCGGGGCCAGCAGTACTTC. It specifies CASSLDAGRGQQYF.

The chain links TRBV18 to TRBJ2-5, with D possibly matching TRBD1 (6 bases). V lost 6 bases and J lost 2, with 19 bases in between. This CDR3 is 16 amino acids long. Germline V gives CDR1 KGHSH, CDR2 LQKENI. The CDR3 nucleotides read TGTGCCAGCTCGGCCCTTACAGGGTGGGGGCAAGAGACCCAGTACTTC. Translating gives CASSALTGWGQETQYF.

The chain combines TRBV6-5 with TRBJ2-7; possibly TRBD1 for D (5 bases). V was trimmed by 2 bases and J by 3 bases, leaving 8 bases between them. The CDR3 is 13 amino acids. The germline CDR1 and CDR2 sequences are MNHEY and SVGAGI. This CDR3 reads CASSYAQGYEQYF. The CDR3, as DNA: TGTGCCAGCAGTTACGCGCAGGGCTACGAGCAGTACTTC.

V and J are TRBV25-1 and TRBJ2-5, with D tentatively TRBD1 (8 bases). Trimming took off 1 base at V and 10 bases at J, with 16 bases between the two ends. The germline CDR1 and CDR2 sequences are MGHDK and SYGVNS. CDR3 length: 14 residues. The CDR3 here is CASSEFVTGEGQYF. CDR3 DNA sequence: TGTGCCAGCAGTGAATTTGTGACAGGGGAGGGCCAGTACTTC. Together with reference TRBV25-1 and TRBJ2-5, the CDR3 gives the full variable domain: EADIYQTPRYLVIGTGKKITLECSQTMGHDKMYWYQQDPGMELHLIHYSYGVNSTEKGDLSSESTVSRIRTEHFPLTLESARPSHTSQYLCASSEFVTGEGQYFGPGTRLLVL.

This clone has only one observation. The V gene is TRBV6-2 or TRBV6-3, the J gene TRBJ2-1; D ambiguous. Trimming removed 4 bases from V and 12 bases from J, with 13 bases in between. From germline, CDR1 is MNHEY and CDR2 SVGEGT. The CDR3 sequence is 12 residues long. The CDR3 sequence is CASSSDSPRQFF. CDR3 bases: TGTGCCAGCAGTTCCGACTCCCCTCGGCAGTTCTTC.